The 18 T cell receptor beta chains listed next were all sequenced from one sample in a study of OX40 agonist ivuxolimab in advanced cancers. Assay used: immunoSEQ multiplex PCR; TCRdb lists only in-frame clones, some missing. The repertoire consists of about 82,000 clones, with approximately 90% occurring once and the leading ten covering about 8.6%. The sample in question was CD4+ or CD8+ T cells sorted from blood, obtained in a trial of the OX40 agonist ivuxolimab. The receptor set was obtained from an adult with an advanced solid tumor such as melanoma, head and neck, liver or kidney cancer.

With respect to this clone: The junction departs from germline at one end; a sequencing error may be responsible. This sequence joins TRBV7-3 and TRBJ2-3; 13 positions agree with TRBD2. CDR3 length: 16 amino acids. CDR1 SGHTA and CDR2 FQGTGA come from the germline V gene. The CDR3 DNA is TGTGCCAGCAGCGTAACTAGCGGGGGGGGCACAGATACGCAGTATTTT. As protein: CASSVTSGGGTDTQYF.

The V and J genes are TRBV27 and TRBJ2-1; D is unclear. This CDR3 is 14 amino acids long. Germline V gives CDR1 MNHEY, CDR2 SMNVEV (reference sequence). Trimming took 6 bases from V and 2 from J, leaving 11 bases between them. The CDR3 here is CASSLRTAYNEQFF. DNA of the CDR3: TGTGCCAGCAGCTTAAGGACCGCCTACAATGAGCAGTTCTTC.

The V and J genes are TRBV7-9 and TRBJ1-2; TRBD1 is a possible D gene (5 bases). The CDR3 covers 13 residues. Per the germline V gene, CDR1 is SEHNR and CDR2 is FQNEAQ (reference sequence). The ends were cut back, 1 base at V and 4 bases at J, with 7 bases in the middle. The CDR3 protein is CASSLGGTYGYTF. In DNA, the CDR3 is TGTGCCAGCAGCTTAGGCGGGACCTATGGCTACACCTTC.

The genes are TRBV7-8 and TRBJ2-3, with 7 positions matching TRBD1. The CDR3 is 17 residues long. Germline trimming cut 1 base from V and 3 bases from J; bases unmatched to any gene: 10. Looked up from germline, CDR1 is SGHVS and CDR2 is FQNEAQ. CDR3: CASSLDRQGEVTDTQYF. CDR3 in DNA: TGTGCCAGCAGCTTAGACCGGCAGGGGGAAGTAACAGATACGCAGTATTTT.

The V gene is TRBV27, the J gene TRBJ1-1; the match to TRBD1 covers 7 bases. The CDR3 is made up of 13 amino acids. The germline V gene has CDR1 MNHEY and CDR2 SMNVEV (reference sequence). Trimming cost V 11 bases and J 5 bases; bases outside gene matches: 11. The DNA of the CDR3 is TGTGCCGTGGGACAGTTGCTTACAACTGAAGCTTTCTTT. This encodes CAVGQLLTTEAFF.

The V gene is TRBV27, the J gene TRBJ2-7; no clear D gene. V was cut by 1 base and J by 7 bases, with 14 bases left in between. Germline lookup yields CDR1 MNHEY and CDR2 SMNVEV (reference sequence). This CDR3 comprises 14 residues. CDR3 bases: TGTGCCAGCAGTTTATTAGGTGATCTCCGGGAGCAGTACTTC. Translation gives CASSLLGDLREQYF.

This clone was observed a single time. The chain links TRBV15 to TRBJ1-1, with D perhaps matching TRBD1 (6 bases). This CDR3 has 16 amino acids. V gave up 0 bases and J gave up 4 bases, with 15 bases separating them. The germline V gene encodes CDR1 LNHNV and CDR2 YYDKDF (reference sequence). This CDR3 reads CATSRDRQGHGTEAFF. The CDR3, as DNA: TGTGCCACCAGCAGAGATCGTCAGGGACACGGCACTGAAGCTTTCTTT. Using reference TRBV15 and TRBJ1-1 for the parts outside the CDR3, the full variable domain is DAMVIQNPRYQVTQFGKPVTLSCSQTLNHNVMYWYQQKSSQAPKLLFHYYDKDFNNEADTPDNFQSRRPNTSFCFLDIRSPGLGDTAMYLCATSRDRQGHGTEAFFGQGTRLTVV.

The chain employs TRBV15 and TRBJ2-1; D remains ambiguous. The V gene's germline CDR1 is LNHNV and CDR2 YYDKDF (reference sequence). V dropped 4 bases and J dropped 0 bases, with 13 bases sitting between them. This CDR3 contains 16 residues. CDR3 nucleotide sequence: TGTGCCACCAGCAACCCCTTAATGAGCTCCTACAATGAGCAGTTCTTC. Protein: CATSNPLMSSYNEQFF.

This chain uses TRBV14 with TRBJ2-7; D is ambiguous. This CDR3 region has 16 residues. V lost 1 base, J lost 4 bases, and 17 bases lay in between. Germline V CDR1 and CDR2: SGHDN, FVKESK. The CDR3 nucleotides read TGTGCCAGCAGCCAAGTCGTTTCCCGTTGGGTATACGAGCAGTACTTC. This translates into CASSQVVSRWVYEQYF.

The J gene is TRBJ1-1, the V gene TRBV5-6; no clear D. The CDR3 extends over 15 amino acids. Per germline, CDR1 SGHDT and CDR2 YYEEEE. Trimming removed 3 bases at V and 6 bases at J, with 18 bases between. The CDR3 sequence is CASSSWVVVDAEAFF. Here the CDR3 DNA reads TGTGCCAGCAGCTCCTGGGTCGTGGTCGATGCTGAAGCTTTCTTT.

This chain joins TRBV27 and TRBJ2-7; D might be TRBD1 or TRBD2, each matching 5 bases. The CDR3 has 15 amino acids. Trimming shortened V by 3 bases and J by 1 base, and 13 bases separated the two germline ends. Germline V gene lookup returns CDR1 MNHEY and CDR2 SMNVEV (reference sequence). The CDR3 nucleotides are TGTGCCAGCAGTTTGCCAGGGACGCCTTCCTACGAGCAGTACTTC. Protein product: CASSLPGTPSYEQYF.

In its sample, this clone was seen once. The chain uses TRBV13 and TRBJ2-5; 14 positions match TRBD2. J lost 3 bases, V lost 4 bases, and 1 base had no gene match. The germline V gene has CDR1 PRHDT and CDR2 FYEKMQ (reference sequence). The CDR3 is 15 amino acids. CDR3 in amino acids: CASSSTSGGEETQYF. The CDR3 region has the DNA TGTGCCAGCAGCTCGACTAGCGGGGGGGAAGAGACCCAGTACTTC.

The chain has TRBV4-1 and TRBJ2-3; 8 bases line up with TRBD2. V lost 1 base, J lost 2 bases, and 5 bases stayed unmatched. This CDR3 contains 16 residues. Germline CDR1 is MGHRA and CDR2 is YSYEKL. The CDR3 reads CASSQVSGGATDTQYF. CDR3 bases: TGCGCCAGCAGCCAAGTCTCCGGGGGGGCCACAGATACGCAGTATTTT.

The chain uses TRBV2 and TRBJ2-5; tentatively, D is TRBD1 (6 bases). V shed 8 bases and J shed 2 bases, with 21 bases lying between them. CDR3 length: 16 amino acids. Germline V gene data show CDR1 as SNHLY and CDR2 as FYNNEI. CDR3 residues: CASLPLRQDSQETQYF. Here the CDR3 DNA reads TGTGCCAGCTTACCGCTTCGTCAGGACAGTCAAGAGACCCAGTACTTC.

The J gene is TRBJ2-7, the V gene TRBV27; D may be TRBD1 or TRBD2 (6 bases each). V was cut by 7 bases and J by 7 bases, with 20 bases left in between. CDR1 is MNHEY and CDR2 is SMNVEV in the germline V gene (reference sequence). The CDR3 covers 14 residues. CDR3 sequence reads: CASTPRGPLEEQYF. The CDR3 bases are TGTGCCAGCACCCCCCGGGGGCCTCTGGAGGAGCAGTACTTC.

This chain uses TRBV10-3 with TRBJ2-6; TRBD2 is a possible D gene (5 bases). With 4 bases removed from V and 9 bases from J, the gap between germline ends came to 10 bases. This CDR3 has 13 residues. CDR1 is ENHRY, CDR2 SYGVKD, per germline. CDR3 sequence (DNA): TGTGCCATCAGTGGAGAGGGAGTCAACGTCCTGACTTTC. Translating gives CAISGEGVNVLTF.

This clone was detected once. The rearrangement links TRBV7-9 to TRBJ2-7; 7 bases are shared with TRBD2. With 5 bases clipped from V and 4 bases from J, the junction kept 14 bases outside the gene matches. CDR1 SEHNR and CDR2 FQNEAQ come from the germline V gene (reference sequence). The CDR3 covers 16 residues. DNA of the CDR3: TGTGCCAGCAGCCCCCCCGAGGGTAGACTAGCTTACGAGCAGTACTTC. Its protein product is CASSPPEGRLAYEQYF.

The chain joins TRBV19 to TRBJ1-3; D is undetermined. V lost 3 bases to trimming and J lost 2 bases, with 8 bases between them. The CDR3 has 14 amino acids. Germline-derived CDR1 and CDR2 are LNHDA and SQIVND (reference sequence). The CDR3 region is CASSIGQPGNTIYF. As DNA, the CDR3 is TGTGCCAGTAGTATTGGGCAGCCTGGAAACACCATATATTTT.